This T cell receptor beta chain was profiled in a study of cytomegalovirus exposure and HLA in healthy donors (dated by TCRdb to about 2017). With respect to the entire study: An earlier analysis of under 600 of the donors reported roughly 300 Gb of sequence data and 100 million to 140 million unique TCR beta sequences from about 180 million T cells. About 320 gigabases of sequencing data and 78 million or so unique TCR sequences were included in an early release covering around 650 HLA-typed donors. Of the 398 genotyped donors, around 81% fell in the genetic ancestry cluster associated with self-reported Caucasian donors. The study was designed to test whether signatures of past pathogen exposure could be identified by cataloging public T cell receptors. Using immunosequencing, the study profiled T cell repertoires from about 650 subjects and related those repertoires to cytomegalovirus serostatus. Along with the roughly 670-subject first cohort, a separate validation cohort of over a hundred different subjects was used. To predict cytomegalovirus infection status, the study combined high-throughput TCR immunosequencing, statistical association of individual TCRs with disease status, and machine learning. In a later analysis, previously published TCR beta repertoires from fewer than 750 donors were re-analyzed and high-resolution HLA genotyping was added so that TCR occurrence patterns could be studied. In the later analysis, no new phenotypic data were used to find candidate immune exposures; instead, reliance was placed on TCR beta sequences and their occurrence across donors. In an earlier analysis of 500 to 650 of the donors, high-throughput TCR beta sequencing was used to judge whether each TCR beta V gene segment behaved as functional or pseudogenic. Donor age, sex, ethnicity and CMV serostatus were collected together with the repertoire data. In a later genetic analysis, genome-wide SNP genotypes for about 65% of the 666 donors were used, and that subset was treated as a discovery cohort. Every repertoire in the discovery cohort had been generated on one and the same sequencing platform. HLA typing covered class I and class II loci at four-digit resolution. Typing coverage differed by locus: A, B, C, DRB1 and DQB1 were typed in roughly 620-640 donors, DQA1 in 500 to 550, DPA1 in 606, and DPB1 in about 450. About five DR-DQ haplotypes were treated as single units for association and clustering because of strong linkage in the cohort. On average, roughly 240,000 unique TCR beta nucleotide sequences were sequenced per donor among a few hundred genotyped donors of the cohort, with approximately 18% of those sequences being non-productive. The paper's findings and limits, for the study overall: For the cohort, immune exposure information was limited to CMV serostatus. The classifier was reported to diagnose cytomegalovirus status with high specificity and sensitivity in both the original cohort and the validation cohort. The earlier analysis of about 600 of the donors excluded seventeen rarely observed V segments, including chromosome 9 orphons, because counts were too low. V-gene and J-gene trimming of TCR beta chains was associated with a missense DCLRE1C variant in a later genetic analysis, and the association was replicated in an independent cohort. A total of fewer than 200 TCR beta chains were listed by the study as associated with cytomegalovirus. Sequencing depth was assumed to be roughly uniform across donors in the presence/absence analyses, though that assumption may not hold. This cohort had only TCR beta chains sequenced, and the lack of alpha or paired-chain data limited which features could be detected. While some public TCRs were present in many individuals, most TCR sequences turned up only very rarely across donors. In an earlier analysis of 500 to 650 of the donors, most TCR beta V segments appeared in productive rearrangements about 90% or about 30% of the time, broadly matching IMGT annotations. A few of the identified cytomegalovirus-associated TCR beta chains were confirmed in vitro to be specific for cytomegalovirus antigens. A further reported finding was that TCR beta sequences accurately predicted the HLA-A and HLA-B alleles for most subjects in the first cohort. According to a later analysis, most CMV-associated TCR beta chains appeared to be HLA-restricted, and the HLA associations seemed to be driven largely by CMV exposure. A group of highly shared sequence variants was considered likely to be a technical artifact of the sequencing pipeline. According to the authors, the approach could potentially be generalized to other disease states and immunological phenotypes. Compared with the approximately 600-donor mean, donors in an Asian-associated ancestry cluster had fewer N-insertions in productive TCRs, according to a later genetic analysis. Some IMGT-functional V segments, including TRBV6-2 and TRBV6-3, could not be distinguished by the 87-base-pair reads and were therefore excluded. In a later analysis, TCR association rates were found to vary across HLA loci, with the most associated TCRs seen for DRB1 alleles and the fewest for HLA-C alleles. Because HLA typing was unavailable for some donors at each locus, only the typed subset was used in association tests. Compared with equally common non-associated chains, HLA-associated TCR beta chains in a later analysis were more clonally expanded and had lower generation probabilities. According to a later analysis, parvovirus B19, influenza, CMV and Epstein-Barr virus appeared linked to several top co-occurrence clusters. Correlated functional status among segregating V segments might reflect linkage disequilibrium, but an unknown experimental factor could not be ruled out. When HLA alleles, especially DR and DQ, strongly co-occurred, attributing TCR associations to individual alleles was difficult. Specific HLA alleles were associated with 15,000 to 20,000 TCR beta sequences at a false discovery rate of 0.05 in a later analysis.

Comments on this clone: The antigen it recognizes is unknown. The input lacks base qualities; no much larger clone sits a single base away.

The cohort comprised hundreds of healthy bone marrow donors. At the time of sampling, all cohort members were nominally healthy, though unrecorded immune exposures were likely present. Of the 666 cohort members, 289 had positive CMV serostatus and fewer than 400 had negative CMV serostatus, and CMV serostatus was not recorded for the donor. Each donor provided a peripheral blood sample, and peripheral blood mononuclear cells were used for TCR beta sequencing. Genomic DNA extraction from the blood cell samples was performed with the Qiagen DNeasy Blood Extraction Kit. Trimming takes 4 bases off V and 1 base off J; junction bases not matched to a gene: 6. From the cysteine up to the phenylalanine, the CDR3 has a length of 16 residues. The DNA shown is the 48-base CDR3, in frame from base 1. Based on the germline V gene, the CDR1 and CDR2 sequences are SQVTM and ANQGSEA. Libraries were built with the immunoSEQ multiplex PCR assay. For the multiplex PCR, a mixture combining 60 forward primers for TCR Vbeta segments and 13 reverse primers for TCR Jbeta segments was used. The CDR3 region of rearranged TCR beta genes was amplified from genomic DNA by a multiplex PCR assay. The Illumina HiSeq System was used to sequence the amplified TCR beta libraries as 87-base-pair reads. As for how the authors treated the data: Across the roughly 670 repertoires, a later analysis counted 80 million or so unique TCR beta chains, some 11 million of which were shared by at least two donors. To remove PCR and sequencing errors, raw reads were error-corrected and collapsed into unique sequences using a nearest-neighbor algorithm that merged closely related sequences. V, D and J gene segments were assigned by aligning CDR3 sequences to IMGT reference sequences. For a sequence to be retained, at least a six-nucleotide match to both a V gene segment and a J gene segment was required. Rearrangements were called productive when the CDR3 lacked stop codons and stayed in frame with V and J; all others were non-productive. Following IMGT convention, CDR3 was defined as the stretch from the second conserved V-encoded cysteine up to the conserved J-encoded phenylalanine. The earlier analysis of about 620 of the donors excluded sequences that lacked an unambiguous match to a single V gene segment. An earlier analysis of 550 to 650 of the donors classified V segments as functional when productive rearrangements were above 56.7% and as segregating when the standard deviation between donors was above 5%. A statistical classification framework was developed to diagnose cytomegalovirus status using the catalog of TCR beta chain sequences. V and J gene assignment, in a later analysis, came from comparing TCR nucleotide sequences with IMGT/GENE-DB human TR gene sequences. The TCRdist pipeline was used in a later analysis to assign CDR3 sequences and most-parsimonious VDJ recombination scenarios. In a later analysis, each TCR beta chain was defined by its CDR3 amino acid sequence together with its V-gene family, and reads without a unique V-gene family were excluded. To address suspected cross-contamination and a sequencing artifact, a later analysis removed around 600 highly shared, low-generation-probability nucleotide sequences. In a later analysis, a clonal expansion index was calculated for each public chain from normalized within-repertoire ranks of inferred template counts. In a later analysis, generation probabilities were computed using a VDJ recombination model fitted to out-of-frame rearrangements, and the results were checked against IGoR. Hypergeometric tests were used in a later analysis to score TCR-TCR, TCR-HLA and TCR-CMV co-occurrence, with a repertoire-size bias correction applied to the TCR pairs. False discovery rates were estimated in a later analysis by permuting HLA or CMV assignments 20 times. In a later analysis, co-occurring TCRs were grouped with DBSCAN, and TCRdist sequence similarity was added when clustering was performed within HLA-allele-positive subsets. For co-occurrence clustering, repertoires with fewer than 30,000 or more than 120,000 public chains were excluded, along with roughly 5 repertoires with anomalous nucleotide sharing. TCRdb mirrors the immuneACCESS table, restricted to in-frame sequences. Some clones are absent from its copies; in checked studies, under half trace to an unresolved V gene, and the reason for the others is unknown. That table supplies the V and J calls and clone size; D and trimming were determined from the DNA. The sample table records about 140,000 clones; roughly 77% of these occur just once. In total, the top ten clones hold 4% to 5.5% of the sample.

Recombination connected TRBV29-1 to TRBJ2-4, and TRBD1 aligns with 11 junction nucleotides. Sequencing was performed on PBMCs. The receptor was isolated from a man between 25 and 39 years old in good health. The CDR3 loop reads CSVVGQGEVAKNIQYF. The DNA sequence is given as TGCAGCGTTGTGGGACAGGGGGAGGTGGCCAAAAACATTCAGTACTTC.